The 7 T cell receptor beta chains below were found in one sample sequenced in a study of control samples from healthy donors and cancer patients (dated by TCRdb to 2020 to 2021). The library relied on the immunoSEQ multiplex PCR assay. The clones in this table, taken by TCRdb from immuneACCESS, are in-frame only. Not every clone is retained; where verified, under half of the shortfall comes from an unresolved V gene, and the cause of the rest is unknown. Within this sample are about 140,000 clones, with about 88% of them counted one time only. The ten top clones hold roughly 10% of the sample. The material sequenced was blood. The receptors were sampled from a woman aged 30 to 39 in good health.

The rearrangement links TRBV25-1 to TRBJ2-5; 9 nucleotides agree with TRBD1. CDR1 is MGHDK and CDR2 is SYGVNS in the germline V gene. V lost 7 bases, J lost 5 bases, and 8 bases stayed unmatched. The CDR3 totals 14 residues. CDR3 loop: CASNLGQGPETQYF. DNA for the CDR3: TGTGCCAGCAACCTAGGACAGGGGCCGGAGACCCAGTACTTC.

The chain is built from TRBV6-6 and TRBJ2-5; 15 bases align to TRBD2. CDR1 is MNHNY, CDR2 SVGAGI, per germline (reference sequence). This CDR3 is 17 amino acids long. The junction had 9 bases not matched to a gene; V was cut back by 5 bases and J by 5 bases. The CDR3 here is CASSLRTSGRAEETQYF. CDR3 sequence (DNA): TGTGCCAGCAGTCTTAGGACTAGCGGGAGGGCCGAGGAGACCCAGTACTTC.

This clone was counted a few times. The V and J genes are TRBV19 and TRBJ2-2; the D is unclear. The CDR3 is 15 amino acids. The germline V and J ends were trimmed by 3 bases and 9 bases, with 17 bases remaining between them. Germline CDR1 is LNHDA and CDR2 is SQIVND (reference sequence). The CDR3 region has the DNA TGTGCCAGTAGTATGAGTTATCGTGCTGAGCGGGAGCTGTTTTTT. It translates to CASSMSYRAERELFF.

The gene calls are TRBV5-1 and TRBJ1-1, with 10 nucleotides matching TRBD1. Unmatched junction bases numbered 14, after V lost 1 base and J lost 8 bases. Per germline, CDR1 SGHRS and CDR2 YFSETQ. This CDR3 comprises 17 residues. CDR3 protein: CASSLRQGAASRKEAFF. The CDR3 bases are TGCGCCAGCAGCTTGCGACAGGGGGCTGCGAGTCGGAAAGAAGCTTTCTTT. Complete variable domain (other parts from reference TRBV5-1 and TRBJ1-1): KAGVTQTPRYLIKTRGQQVTLSCSPISGHRSVSWYQQTPGQGLQFLFEYFSETQRNKGNFPGRFSGRQFSNSRSEMNVSTLELGDSALYLCASSLRQGAASRKEAFFGQGTRLTVV.

The rearrangement uses TRBV3-1 (or the pseudogene TRBV3-2) and TRBJ1-6; D unresolved. The V gene's germline CDR1 is LGHDT and CDR2 YNNKEL (reference sequence). V lost 6 bases and J 8 bases, leaving 8 bases between the germline ends. This CDR3 is 12 amino acids long. CDR3 sequence: CASRFTDSPLHF. In DNA, the CDR3 is TGTGCCAGCAGGTTCACGGATTCACCCCTCCACTTT.

The chain combines TRBV19 with TRBJ2-1; 11 bases match TRBD2. The CDR3 runs to 17 residues. The germline CDR1 and CDR2 sequences are LNHDA and SQIVND (reference sequence). Trimming removed 8 bases from V and 2 bases from J; junction bases left unmatched: 11. CDR3 protein: CASSTGTSGPPYNEQFF. The CDR3 nucleotides read TGTGCCAGTTCTACCGGGACTAGCGGCCCTCCCTACAATGAGCAGTTCTTC.

This clone was seen just once. The CDR3 reads CASSLETVANYGYTF. CDR3 nucleotide sequence: TGTGCCAGCAGCTTGGAAACAGTAGCTAACTATGGCTACACCTTC. The J gene is TRBJ1-2, the V gene TRBV5-6, with D uncertain. The V end was cut by 0 bases, the J end by 0 bases, with 9 bases between. CDR3 size: 15 residues. CDR1 is SGHDT, CDR2 YYEEEE, per germline.